Listed below are T cell receptor beta chains from one sample, sequenced in a study of blood T cell repertoires in COVID-19. The repertoire was sequenced with immunoSEQ multiplex PCR; TCRdb's copy has only in-frame clones and lacks some. The table shows approximately 80,000 clones, with about 88% occurring only once. Material for sequencing was peripheral blood. All receptors come from a human donor in a cohort sampled during active COVID-19. Both conserved end residues are part of each CDR3. A D gene is named only where the DNA matches it firmly. Clone sizes are given selectively: once, few, many, or a class where the clone is expanded.

>TRBV18|TRBD2|TRBJ2-1|-
TGTGCCAGCTCACCAACCACTAGCGGGAAGAACAATGAGCAGTTCTTC
CASSPTTSGKNNEQFF
>TRBV5-1|TRBD1|TRBJ2-7|-
TGCGCCAGCAGCTTGGGGGCCAGGCGAACAGGGGTCTACGAGCAGTACTTC
CASSLGARRTGVYEQYF
>TRBV19|-|TRBJ1-5|few
TGTGCCAGTAGTATATTAACGGGGATTAGCAATCAGCCCCAGCATTTT
CASSILTGISNQPQHF
>TRBV5-1|TRBD1|TRBJ2-7|-
TGCGCCAGCAGCTGGACAGGGACATCCTACGAGCAGTACTTC
CASSWTGTSYEQYF
>TRBV28|TRBD1|TRBJ2-1|-
TGTGCCAGCAGTTCAGGGGGAGATAACCACAATGAGCAGTTCTTC
CASSSGGDNHNEQFF
>TRBV7-9|-|TRBJ1-2|-
TGTGCCAGCAGCTGGGCAGGGATGGACTATGGCTACACCTTC
CASSWAGMDYGYTF
>TRBV7-9|-|TRBJ1-5|once
TGTGCCAGCAGCTTTCTGTCTACGGAGGATCAGCCCCAGCATTTT
CASSFLSTEDQPQHF
>TRBV3-1/TRBV3-2|TRBD2|TRBJ2-7|-
TGTGCCAGCAGCCGGGCGGGAGTCTACGAGCAGTACTTC
CASSRAGVYEQYF
>TRBV18|TRBD2|TRBJ2-2|-
TGTGCCAGCTCACCACGTGGGCTAGCGGGAGGTGACACCGGGGAGCTGTTTTTT
CASSPRGLAGGDTGELFF
>TRBV6-5|-|TRBJ1-2|-
TGTGCCAGCAGTCCATACAGGGTTTCAAACTATGGCTACACCTTC
CASSPYRVSNYGYTF
>TRBV21-1|-|TRBJ2-3|-
TGTGCCAGCAGCAAAACGAAGGCCCGGGACTACTTACGACCAGATACGCAGTATTTT
CASSKTKARDYLRPDTQYF
>TRBV5-1|TRBD1|TRBJ2-1|-
TGCGCCAGCAGCCTGCAGGGGGCGTATAATGAGCAGTTCTTC
CASSLQGAYNEQFF
>TRBV19|-|TRBJ2-2|-
TGTGCCAGTAGTGCTCGGCGGACCGGGGAGCTGTTTTTT
CASSARRTGELFF
>TRBV10-2|-|TRBJ2-1|-
TGCGCCAGCAGCGATATACCTAGACAGGAGCAGTTCTTC
CASSDIPRQEQFF
>TRBV28|-|TRBJ2-3|-
TGTGCCAGCAGTTTACCGAGCACAGATACGCAGTATTTT
CASSLPSTDTQYF
>TRBV9|TRBD2|TRBJ2-7|-
TGTGCCAGCAGCGTAGGGGGACTAGCGGGAGGCGTAGACGAGCAGTACTTC
CASSVGGLAGGVDEQYF
>TRBV7-9|TRBD1|TRBJ1-4|-
TGTGCCAGCAGTTCAAACCGGGACAGGGAAAAACTGTTTTTT
CASSSNRDREKLFF
>TRBV7-9|-|TRBJ1-2|once
TGTGCCAGCAGCTCCCCCGGAGGGATCAGGAATGGCTACACCTTC
CASSSPGGIRNGYTF
>TRBV18|-|TRBJ1-2|-
TGTGCCAGCTCACCAGACCGGGACAACCGCTGGGGCTACACCTTC
CASSPDRDNRWGYTF
>TRBV5-4|TRBD1|TRBJ1-2|-
TGTGCCAGCAGCGAAGGGACAGGAGATCACTATGGCTACACCTTC
CASSEGTGDHYGYTF
>TRBV11-2|-|TRBJ1-2|-
TGTGCCAGCAGCCCGGGACAAAACTATGGCTACACCTTC
CASSPGQNYGYTF
>TRBV7-8|-|TRBJ1-1|-
TGTGCCAGCAGCTCGCTAACAGCCTTTAACACTGAAGCTTTCTTT
CASSSLTAFNTEAFF
>TRBV19|TRBD1|TRBJ1-4|-
TGTGCCAGTAGTCTGGGACAGGGGTCTAATGAAAAACTGTTTTTT
CASSLGQGSNEKLFF
>TRBV18|-|TRBJ1-1|-
TGTGCCAGCTCAGAGGACAGAAACACTGAAGCTTTCTTT
CASSEDRNTEAFF
>TRBV25-1|-|TRBJ2-3|-
TGTGCCAGCAGTGAACTGACTAGCACAGATACGCAGTATTTT
CASSELTSTDTQYF
>TRBV3-1/TRBV3-2|TRBD1|TRBJ1-1|-
TGTGCCAGCAGCCCCCGGGACAGGGGGCATAGGAACACTGAAGCTTTCTTT
CASSPRDRGHRNTEAFF
>TRBV30|TRBD1|TRBJ1-2|-
TGTGCCACACCCCCGCCGGGACAGGGGGCCCTCAACTATGGCTACACCTTC
CATPPPGQGALNYGYTF
>TRBV4-2|-|TRBJ1-2|-
TGTGCCAGCAGCCAAGAAGAAGGGGCGAGCTATGGCTACACCTTC
CASSQEEGASYGYTF
>TRBV29-1|-|TRBJ1-1|-
TGCAGCGCCGAGGGACACCCAAACACTGAAGCTTTCTTT
CSAEGHPNTEAFF
>TRBV6-5|-|TRBJ1-2|once
TGTGCCAGCCGGGAGGGTATTGGCTACACCTTC
CASREGIGYTF
>TRBV5-1|-|TRBJ2-2|-
TGCGCCAGCAGCCTGGGCAGGGGCGACACCGGGGAGCTGTTTTTT
CASSLGRGDTGELFF
>TRBV27|TRBD2|TRBJ2-7|-
TGTGCCAGCAGTATGACTAGCGTGCCCTACGAGCAGTACTTC
CASSMTSVPYEQYF
>TRBV30|TRBD1|TRBJ1-5|few
TGTGCCTGGAACAGGGGTGGGGGTCAGCCCCAGCATTTT
CAWNRGGGQPQHF
>TRBV27|-|TRBJ2-3|-
TGTGCCAGCAGTTTATTTACTAGCCGCTCAGATACGCAGTATTTT
CASSLFTSRSDTQYF
>TRBV19|TRBD2|TRBJ2-3|-
TGTGCCAGTAGTCTACGCGAAGCGGGGGGATTCACAGATACGCAGTATTTT
CASSLREAGGFTDTQYF
>TRBV27|TRBD2|TRBJ2-3|-
TGTGCCTCACGTTATAGCGGGAGCCCAGATACGCAGTATTTT
CASRYSGSPDTQYF
>TRBV28|TRBD2|TRBJ2-5|-
TGTGCCAGCAGTTTAGCGGGAGCTGATGAGACCCAGTACTTC
CASSLAGADETQYF
>TRBV5-1|TRBD1|TRBJ2-2|-
TGCGCCAGCAGCGGCGGGACAGGGCTATCCGGGGAGCTGTTTTTT
CASSGGTGLSGELFF
>TRBV19|TRBD2|TRBJ2-3|-
TGTGCCAGTAGTAAGACTAGCGGGGGGCGAACAGATACGCAGTATTTT
CASSKTSGGRTDTQYF
>TRBV28|TRBD1|TRBJ1-5|-
TGTGCCAGCAGACGGACAGGGGATGGGAATCAGCCCCAGCATTTT
CASRRTGDGNQPQHF
>TRBV9|-|TRBJ2-7|-
TGTGCCAGCAGCGTAGGGGGGGACAGCTCCTACGAGCAGTACTTC
CASSVGGDSSYEQYF
>TRBV5-1|TRBD1|TRBJ2-7|-
TGCGCCAGCAGCCTCCGACAGGGGAGGACCTACGAGCAGTACTTC
CASSLRQGRTYEQYF
>TRBV19|-|TRBJ1-2|-
TGTGCCAGTAGTATCCCAGGGATCTATGGCTACACCTTC
CASSIPGIYGYTF
>TRBV11-2|-|TRBJ2-1|once
TGTGCCAGCAGCTTAGGCGGACAGTGGAGCTCCTACAATGAGCAGTTCTTC
CASSLGGQWSSYNEQFF
>TRBV7-9|-|TRBJ1-2|once
TGTGCCAGCAGCTTATTGGAGGGGAATGGCTACACCTTC
CASSLLEGNGYTF
>TRBV5-6|TRBD1|TRBJ1-1|-
TGTGCCAGCAGCCTACCGGACAGGAGAACCGAAGCTTTCTTT
CASSLPDRRTEAFF
>TRBV7-8|TRBD1|TRBJ2-1|-
TGTGCCAGCAGCTTGGGACAGGGCAATGAGCAGTTCTTC
CASSLGQGNEQFF
>TRBV20-1|-|TRBJ2-7|-
TGCAGTGCTAGTCCCGGGAATTACGAGCAGTACTTC
CSASPGNYEQYF
>TRBV29-1|TRBD1|TRBJ1-2|-
TGCAGCGTTGCCCACAGGGGGCCCCTCTATGGCTACACCTTC
CSVAHRGPLYGYTF
>TRBV5-1|-|TRBJ1-4|-
TGCGCCAGCAGCTTGGCCGGGGCAACTAATGAAAAACTGTTTTTT
CASSLAGATNEKLFF
>TRBV4-1|-|TRBJ2-1|-
TGCGCCAGCAGCCAAGAGAGGACTACTGGGAGCAACGGTGAGCAGTTCTTC
CASSQERTTGSNGEQFF
>TRBV5-1|-|TRBJ1-2|-
TGCGCCAGCAGCTTGCTTAGTGGGCCTACGAACTATGGCTACACCTTC
CASSLLSGPTNYGYTF
>TRBV15|TRBD2|TRBJ2-7|-
TGTGCCACCAGCAGAGATTTTTCCCTCGGACTAGACTCCTACGAGCAGTACTTC
CATSRDFSLGLDSYEQYF
>TRBV6-6|-|TRBJ1-4|once
TGTGCCAGCATCCTGACTTACAGGGTCGGCGAAAAACTGTTTTTT
CASILTYRVGEKLFF
>TRBV4-1|TRBD1|TRBJ1-5|-
TGCGCCAGCAGCCAAGGGACAGGGTTGAGCAATCAGCCCCAGCATTTT
CASSQGTGLSNQPQHF
>TRBV12-3/TRBV12-4|-|TRBJ1-2|-
TGTGCCAGCACCTTGGGCGAGAACTATGGCTACACCTTC
CASTLGENYGYTF